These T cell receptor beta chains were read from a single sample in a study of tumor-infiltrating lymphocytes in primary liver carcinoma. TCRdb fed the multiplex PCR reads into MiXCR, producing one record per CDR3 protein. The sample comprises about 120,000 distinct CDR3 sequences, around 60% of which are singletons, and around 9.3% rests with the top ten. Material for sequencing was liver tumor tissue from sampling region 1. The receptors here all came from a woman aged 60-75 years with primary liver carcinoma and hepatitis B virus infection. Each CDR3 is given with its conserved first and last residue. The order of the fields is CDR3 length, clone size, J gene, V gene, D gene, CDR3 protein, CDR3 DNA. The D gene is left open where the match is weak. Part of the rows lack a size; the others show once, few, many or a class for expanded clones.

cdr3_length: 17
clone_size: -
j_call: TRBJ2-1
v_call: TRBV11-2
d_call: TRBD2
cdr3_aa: CASSDGTSGRSYSEQFF
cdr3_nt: TGTGCCAGCAGCGATGGGACTAGCGGGAGGTCCTACAGTGAGCAGTTCTTC

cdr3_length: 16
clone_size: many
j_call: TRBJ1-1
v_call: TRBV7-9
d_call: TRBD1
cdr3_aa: CASSLDTGTGNTEAFF
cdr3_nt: TGTGCCAGCAGCTTAGATACCGGGACAGGGAACACTGAAGCTTTCTTT

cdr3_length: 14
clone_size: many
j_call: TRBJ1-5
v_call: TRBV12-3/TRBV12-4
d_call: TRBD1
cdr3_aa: CASRLHGQGQPQHF
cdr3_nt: TGTGCCAGCAGACTACACGGACAGGGTCAGCCCCAGCATTTT

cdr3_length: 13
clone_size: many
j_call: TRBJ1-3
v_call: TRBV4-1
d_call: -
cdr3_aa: CASSQTRGNTIYF
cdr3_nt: TGCGCCAGCAGCCAAACTCGGGGAAACACCATATATTTT

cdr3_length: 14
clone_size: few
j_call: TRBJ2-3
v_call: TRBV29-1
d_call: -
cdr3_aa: CSVEGGKGTETQYF
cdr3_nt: TGCAGCGTTGAAGGGGGTAAGGGCACAGAAACACAGTATTTT

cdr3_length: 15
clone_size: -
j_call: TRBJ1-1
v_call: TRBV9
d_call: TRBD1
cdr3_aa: CASSTRTGTNTEAFF
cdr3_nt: TGTGCCAGCAGCACCCGGACAGGTACGAACACTGAAGCTTTCTTT

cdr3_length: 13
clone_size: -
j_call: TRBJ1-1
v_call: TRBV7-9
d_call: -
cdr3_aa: CASRPTGYTESFF
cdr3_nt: TGTGCCAGCAGGCCCACAGGGTACACTGAATCTTTCTTT

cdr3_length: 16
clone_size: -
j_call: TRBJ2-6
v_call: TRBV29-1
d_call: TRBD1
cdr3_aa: CSVVGQGLGGTNVLTF
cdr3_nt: TGCAGCGTTGTGGGACAGGGGCTCGGGGGGACCAACGTCCTGACTTTC

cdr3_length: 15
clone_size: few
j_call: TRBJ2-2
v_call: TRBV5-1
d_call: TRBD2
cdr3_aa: CASKAGGVDTGELFF
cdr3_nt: TGCGCCAGCAAAGCGGGAGGGGTAGACACCGGGGAGCTGTTTTTT

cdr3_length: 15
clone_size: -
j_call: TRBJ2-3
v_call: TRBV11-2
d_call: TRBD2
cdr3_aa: CASSRTRRGTDTQYF
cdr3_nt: TGTGCCAGCAGCAGGACTAGGCGAGGGACAGATACGCAGTATTTT

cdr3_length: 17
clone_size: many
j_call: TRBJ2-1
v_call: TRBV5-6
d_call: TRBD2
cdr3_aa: CASSLYPPWSSGRGQFF
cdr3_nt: TGTGCCAGCAGCTTGTACCCCCCTTGGAGTAGCGGGAGAGGGCAGTTCTTC

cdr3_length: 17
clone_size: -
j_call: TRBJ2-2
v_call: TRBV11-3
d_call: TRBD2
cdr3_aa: CASTSGLAGGPGGEMFF
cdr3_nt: TGTGCCAGCACCTCGGGACTAGCGGGAGGACCCGGCGGGGAGATGTTTTTT

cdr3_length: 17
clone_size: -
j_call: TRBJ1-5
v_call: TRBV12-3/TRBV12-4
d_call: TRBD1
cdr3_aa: CATRPGTAYGGNQPQRF
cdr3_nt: TGTGCCACCAGGCCCGGGACAGCATATGGTGGCAATCAGCCCCAGCGTTTT

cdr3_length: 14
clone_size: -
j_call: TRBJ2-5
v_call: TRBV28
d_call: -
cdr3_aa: CASSLRSRLETQYF
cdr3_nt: TGTGCCAGCAGCCTTCGATCGAGGTTAGAGACCCAGTACTTC

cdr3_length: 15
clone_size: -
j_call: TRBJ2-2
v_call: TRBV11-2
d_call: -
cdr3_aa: CAGSFWGVGGGKLFF
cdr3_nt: TGTGCCGGCAGCTTCTGGGGAGTGGGTGGCGGGAAGCTGTTTTTT

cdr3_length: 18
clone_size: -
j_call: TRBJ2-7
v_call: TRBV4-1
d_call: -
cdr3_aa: CPSSQDQDRATLLYEQYF
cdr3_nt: TGCCCCAGCAGCCAAGATCAGGATCGGGCCACCCTTTTATACGAGCAGTACTTC